One and the same sample provided the 30 T cell receptor beta chains below, sequenced in a study of naive and memory T cell subsets. Study-level findings and limits: A few larger clonotypes appeared in naive repertoires, especially CD8, possibly memory cells re-expressing CD45RA.

These receptors have no known antigen. An equimolar mix of two oligonucleotides served as the beta constant-region primer for TRBC1 and TRBC2. Four rounds of PCR amplified the ligated cDNA using nested alpha and beta constant-region primers plus SP2. Using its own MiXCR run on the UMI-ligation and nested PCR reads, TCRdb lists one record per CDR3 protein. The sample lists over 110,000 distinct CDR3 sequences; about a fifth were seen once. The sequencing input was naive CD8+ T cells from blood. The receptors were sampled from a human donor in good health.

This clonotype was detected a few times. J is TRBJ2-2 and V is TRBV6-6; 11 bases agree with TRBD1. The V and J ends lost 2 bases and 5 bases, in that order; junction bases with no gene match: 7. CDR1 is MNHNY, CDR2 SVGAGI, per germline (reference sequence). The CDR3 extends over 17 amino acids. Written as DNA, the CDR3 is TGTGCCAGCAGTTACCCCGGACAGGGGGCGAGGACCGGGGAGCTGTTTTTT. This gives the protein CASSYPGQGARTGELFF.

The J gene is TRBJ1-3, the V gene TRBV28; 7 bases agree with TRBD1. CDR1 and CDR2 from the germline V gene are MDHEN and SYDVKM. J was trimmed by 7 bases and V by 6 bases; bases with no gene match: 15. The CDR3 loop spans 16 amino acids. The CDR3 DNA reads as TGTGCCAGCAGACCTATAAGGGGGCCGGCCCGGAACACCATATATTTT. Its translation is CASRPIRGPARNTIYF.

CDR3 sequence (DNA): TGTGCCAGCTGGCATGGAGGGACTAGCGGTCAAGAGACCCAGTACTTC. This codes for CASWHGGTSGQETQYF. The chain links TRBV2 to TRBJ2-5; the match to TRBD2 covers 11 bases. CDR3 length equals 16 residues. V shed 8 bases and J 2 bases; nucleotides not matched to a gene: 10. Germline CDR1 is SNHLY and CDR2 is FYNNEI.

The chain has TRBV7-9 and TRBJ2-1; 11 bases fit TRBD2. Germline lookup yields CDR1 SEHNR and CDR2 FQNEAQ (reference sequence). V trimming: 5 bases; J trimming: 2 bases; junction bases outside the gene matches: 20. This CDR3 spans 21 amino acids. The CDR3 region has the DNA TGTGCCAGCAGCCTACCCCCGGGACTAGCGGAAACGGGAGCAACCTACAATGAGCAGTTCTTC. The encoded protein is CASSLPPGLAETGATYNEQFF.

The rearrangement joins TRBV15 to TRBJ1-5; no clear D gene. V was trimmed by 3 bases and J by 5 bases, leaving 17 bases between them. Germline V lookup: CDR1 LNHNV, CDR2 YYDKDF (reference sequence). The CDR3 is made up of 16 amino acids. The CDR3 spells CATSSLWGSQHQPQHF. In DNA form, the CDR3 reads TGTGCCACCAGCAGCCTTTGGGGATCACAACATCAGCCCCAGCATTTT.

The V call is TRBV29-1, the J call TRBJ2-1; D is undetermined. The germline CDR1 and CDR2 sequences are SQVTM and ANQGSEA. The CDR3 length is 13 residues. V lost 5 bases and J 0 bases, leaving 8 bases between the germline ends. CDR3 protein: CSVNQDSYNEQFF. The DNA for the CDR3 is TGCAGCGTTAACCAAGACTCCTACAATGAGCAGTTCTTC.

This clonotype occurred a few times. The chain couples TRBV4-1 to TRBJ2-7; D is possibly TRBD1 (8 bases). V was clipped by 1 base and J by 4 bases, with 17 bases between them. Germline V gives CDR1 MGHRA, CDR2 YSYEKL. This CDR3 is built from 16 residues. This CDR3 is CASSQAPLQGGYEQYF. The CDR3 DNA is TGCGCCAGCAGCCAAGCCCCGTTACAGGGGGGGTACGAGCAGTACTTC.

This clonotype was observed a few times. This chain connects TRBV6-2 or TRBV6-3 to TRBJ2-1; 7 nucleotides match TRBD1. This CDR3 has 15 amino acids. J gave up 9 bases and V 6 bases, and 14 bases lay outside the gene matches. Germline V gene sequence: CDR1 MNHEY, CDR2 SVGEGT. Here the CDR3 reads CASSRTGVLLGEQFF. The CDR3, as DNA: TGTGCCAGCAGCCGGACAGGCGTCCTGTTGGGTGAGCAGTTCTTC.

The J gene is TRBJ2-6, the V gene TRBV11-3; D possibly uses TRBD1 or TRBD2 (6 bases each). This CDR3 spans 16 amino acids. The ends were cut back, 1 base at V and 11 bases at J, with 18 bases in the middle. CDR1 is SGHNT, CDR2 YENEEA, per germline. In DNA form, the CDR3 reads TGTGCCAGCAGCTTAGGGGCAGGGGAGGAACCCGACGTCCTGACTTTC. Protein product: CASSLGAGEEPDVLTF. The entire variable domain, with the rest obtained from reference TRBV11-3 and TRBJ2-6, is as follows: EAGVVQSPRYKIIEKKQPVAFWCNPISGHNTLYWYLQNLGQGPELLIRYENEEAVDDSQLPKDRFSAERLKGVDSTLKIQPAELGDSAVYLCASSLGAGEEPDVLTFGAGSRLTVL.

The genes are TRBV12-3 or TRBV12-4 and TRBJ2-3; the D gene is possibly TRBD2 (7 bases). There are 18 residues in the CDR3. The V end was cut by 3 bases, the J end by 3 bases, with 22 bases between. CDR3 coding DNA: TGTGCCAGCAGTTTTTCCTCTAGCGTGGGAGGGGGGACAGATACGCAGTATTTT. This gives the protein CASSFSSSVGGGTDTQYF.

V gene TRBV7-9 combines with J gene TRBJ2-7; D is perhaps TRBD1 or TRBD2 (5 bases each). V was trimmed by 4 bases and J by 4 bases, leaving 11 bases between them. CDR1 is SEHNR and CDR2 is FQNEAQ in the germline V gene (reference sequence). The length of the CDR3 is 13 residues. The CDR3 reads CASSWDGYYEQYF. DNA of the CDR3: TGTGCCAGCAGCTGGGACGGATATTACGAGCAGTACTTC.

This clonotype was seen a few times. This chain links TRBV20-1 with TRBJ2-3; 13 nucleotides align to TRBD2. CDR1 and CDR2 (germline): DFQATT, SNEGSKA (reference sequence). The V gene end was trimmed by 3 bases and the J gene end by 4 bases; junction bases not matched to a gene: 13. CDR3 length equals 18 residues. The CDR3 coding sequence is TGCAGTGCTAGGTTCGGGACTAGCGGGACCCTTTATTCAGATACGCAGTATTTT. Its translation is CSARFGTSGTLYSDTQYF.

The V gene is TRBV20-1, the J gene TRBJ2-3; 15 nucleotides align to TRBD2. The V and J ends lost 1 base and 3 bases, in that order; junction bases with no gene match: 14. Germline values: CDR1 DFQATT, CDR2 SNEGSKA (reference sequence). This CDR3 region has 20 residues. In DNA, the CDR3 is TGCAGTGCTAGAGTTACCCTTGGACTAGCGGGAGGGCCGTGGACAGATACGCAGTATTTT. It encodes CSARVTLGLAGGPWTDTQYF.

This clonotype was seen a few times. This sequence joins TRBV5-6 and TRBJ2-7, with a tentative D call TRBD2 (5 bases). The CDR3 loop spans 12 amino acids. CDR1 is SGHDT and CDR2 is YYEEEE in the germline V gene. V lost 3 bases, J lost 6 bases, and 10 bases lay in between. CDR3 amino acids: CASSWGESEQYF. Written as DNA, the CDR3 is TGTGCCAGCAGCTGGGGAGAAAGCGAGCAGTACTTC.

Only a few counts were recorded for this clonotype. The rearrangement links TRBV9 to TRBJ2-5, with a possible D match to TRBD1 (6 bases). V lost 4 bases, J lost 1 base, and 14 bases lay in between. This CDR3 comprises 15 residues. Germline lookup yields CDR1 SGDLS and CDR2 YYNGEE. CDR3 DNA sequence: TGTGCCAGCAGCCTGGGACACGAAACCCAAGAGACCCAGTACTTC. Protein sequence: CASSLGHETQETQYF.

V usage is TRBV28 and J usage is TRBJ2-1, with a weak D call TRBD1 (5 bases). V was pared by 2 bases and J by 2 bases, with 13 bases between. This CDR3 is built from 16 residues. Per germline, CDR1 MDHEN and CDR2 SYDVKM. The CDR3 nucleotides are TGTGCCAGCAGTTTACGAAGTGGGGCGACCTACAATGAGCAGTTCTTC. Translating gives CASSLRSGATYNEQFF.

This clonotype was counted only a few times. The chain couples TRBV14 to TRBJ2-7; the match to TRBD2 covers 13 bases. This CDR3 spans 18 amino acids. Trimming took 3 bases from V and 3 from J; bases not matched to a gene: 11. Germline assignment: CDR1 SGHDN and CDR2 FVKESK. The CDR3 nucleotides read TGTGCCAGCAGCCAGCTCGGACTAGCGGGAGTAGAAGGCTACGAGCAGTACTTC. The encoded protein is CASSQLGLAGVEGYEQYF.

The J gene is TRBJ2-3, the V gene TRBV4-3; TRBD2 matches 8 bases. There are 17 residues in the CDR3. The V segment lost 0 bases and the J segment 3 bases; nucleotides outside the gene matches: 8. In germline, CDR1 is LGHNA, CDR2 YSLEER. The CDR3 here is CASSQESPAGVTDTQYF. For the CDR3, the DNA is TGCGCCAGCAGCCAAGAGTCCCCAGCGGGAGTTACAGATACGCAGTATTTT.

The V gene is TRBV20-1, the J gene TRBJ2-7; 8 nucleotides line up with TRBD1. J lost 3 bases, V lost 0 bases, and 7 bases had no gene match. This CDR3 is 15 amino acids long. CDR1 is DFQATT, CDR2 SNEGSKA, per germline (reference sequence). CDR3 sequence (DNA): TGCAGTGCTAGAGAACAGGGGGAAATCTTCTACGAGCAGTACTTC. It specifies CSAREQGEIFYEQYF.

The V gene is TRBV4-2, the J gene TRBJ2-7, with TRBD2 identical over 11 bases. The CDR3 is made up of 17 amino acids. Germline loops: CDR1 LGHNA, CDR2 YNFKEQ. V lost 0 bases to trimming and J lost 1 base; unmatched junction nucleotides: 5. The CDR3 DNA sequence: TGTGCCAGCAGCCAAGAAACTAGCGGGAGTCCATCCTACGAGCAGTACTTC. Its protein is CASSQETSGSPSYEQYF.

This clonotype was found a few times. The chain combines TRBV29-1 with TRBJ2-1; TRBD2 agrees at 11 bases. This CDR3 contains 13 residues. V shed 8 bases, J shed 5 bases, and the junction held 5 bases outside the gene matches. The V gene's germline CDR1 is SQVTM and CDR2 ANQGSEA. The CDR3 loop reads CSSGLAGDNEQFF. The CDR3 bases are TGCAGCTCCGGACTAGCGGGCGACAATGAGCAGTTCTTC.

This clonotype has a handful of counts. The rearrangement uses TRBV27 and TRBJ2-7, with 9 bases aligning to TRBD1. The CDR3 covers 15 residues. V gave up 5 bases and J gave up 3 bases; unmatched junction bases: 8. The germline gives CDR1 MNHEY, CDR2 SMNVEV (reference sequence). This CDR3 is CASSRPGQGIYEQYF. CDR3 nucleotides: TGTGCCAGCAGTCGCCCGGGACAGGGCATCTACGAGCAGTACTTC.

This clonotype was counted a few times. The chain is built from TRBV19 and TRBJ2-6, with TRBD1 identical over 7 bases. After removal of 3 bases from V and 3 bases from J, the junction contained 5 bases not matched to a gene. The CDR3 length is 16 residues. CDR1 is LNHDA, CDR2 SQIVND, per germline (reference sequence). CDR3: CASSMDRSGGANVLTF. The CDR3 DNA reads TGTGCCAGTAGTATGGACAGGTCTGGTGGGGCCAACGTCCTGACTTTC.

A single count supports this clonotype. The chain couples TRBV6-5 to TRBJ1-1; D perhaps matches TRBD1 (5 bases). The CDR3 consists of 17 residues. The V and J ends lost 7 bases and 3 bases respectively, with 24 bases between them. Germline CDR1 reads MNHEY; CDR2 reads SVGAGI. The CDR3 is CASKSLGSGGLHTEAFF. DNA for the CDR3: TGTGCCAGCAAATCTTTGGGGTCCGGGGGGTTGCACACTGAAGCTTTCTTT.

This clonotype occurred many times. The chain recombines TRBV6-5 with TRBJ1-2; 9 bases agree with TRBD1. Germline V gene sequence: CDR1 MNHEY, CDR2 SVGAGI. The CDR3 runs 14 residues. The J segment lost 5 bases and the V segment lost 4 bases, leaving 5 bases of the junction unmatched. The CDR3 nucleotides are TGTGCCAGCAGTTTGGGACAGGGTTCATATGGCTACACCTTC. Translating it yields CASSLGQGSYGYTF.

The rearrangement links TRBV28 to TRBJ2-5, with 9 bases lining up with TRBD1. Trimming cost V 7 bases and J 1 base; bases outside gene matches: 4. Germline loops: CDR1 MDHEN, CDR2 SYDVKM. CDR3 length equals 14 residues. Written as DNA, the CDR3 is TGTGCCAGCACCGAGACAGGGGGCCAAGAGACCCAGTACTTC. Translating it yields CASTETGGQETQYF.

The sample holds a few counts of this clonotype. The rearrangement joins TRBV7-8 to TRBJ2-3, with D perhaps TRBD1 or TRBD2 (5 bases each). The V gene's germline CDR1 is SGHVS and CDR2 FQNEAQ. CDR3 size: 16 residues. Trimming removed 3 bases from V and 0 bases from J, with 13 bases in between. CDR3 loop: CASSFRDAPSTDTQYF. The CDR3 coding sequence is TGTGCCAGCAGCTTCCGGGACGCCCCAAGCACAGATACGCAGTATTTT.

Only a few counts were recorded for this clonotype. V and J are TRBV12-5 and TRBJ2-1, with D perhaps matching TRBD2 (5 bases). Trimming cost V 7 bases and J 3 bases, with 13 bases left between them. The germline V gene has CDR1 LGHNT and CDR2 FRNRAP. The CDR3 has 14 residues. The CDR3 bases are TGTGCTAGTGTAAGGGAGACCGTCTACAATGAGCAGTTCTTC. Translation gives CASVRETVYNEQFF.

The rearrangement uses TRBV12-3 or TRBV12-4 and TRBJ2-1; D is unclear. There are 14 residues in the CDR3. Between the trimmed V and J ends, which lost 7 bases and 8 bases, there was a span of 18 bases. CDR3 loop: CASNLGGIWDEQFF. In nucleotides, the CDR3 is TGTGCCAGCAACTTAGGTGGGATCTGGGATGAGCAGTTCTTC.

The genes are TRBV9 and TRBJ2-3; 10 bases match TRBD2. The CDR3 spans 16 residues. J was trimmed by 2 bases and V by 0 bases; bases with no gene match: 3. Germline V lookup: CDR1 SGDLS, CDR2 YYNGEE. CDR3 in amino acids: CASSVASGRITDTQYF. The CDR3, as DNA: TGTGCCAGCAGCGTAGCTAGCGGGAGAATCACAGATACGCAGTATTTT. The whole variable domain, filled in from reference TRBV9 and TRBJ2-3, reads DSGVTQTPKHLITATGQRVTLRCSPRSGDLSVYWYQQSLDQGLQFLIQYYNGEERAKGNILERFSAQQFPDLHSELNLSSLELGDSALYFCASSVASGRITDTQYFGPGTRLTVL.